What follows describes a single TCR beta chain. This record comes from a study of T cell clones after liver transplantation. V lost 4 bases and J 8 bases, leaving 5 bases between the germline ends. This CDR3 is 11 amino acids long. Looked up from germline, CDR1 is SEHNR and CDR2 is FQNEAQ (reference sequence). Profiling relied on immunoSEQ multiplex PCR, and the TCRdb table lists in-frame clones only, not all of them. The sample records over 50,000 clones, approximately 84% being singletons. The chain joins TRBV7-9 to TRBJ1-4; D uncertain. The material was CD4+ T cells from blood, obtained before liver transplant. This TCR came from a human donor who received a liver transplant. Here the CDR3 DNA reads TGTGCCAGCAGCTCTGGAGAAAAACTGTTTTTT. It is translated as CASSSGEKLFF.